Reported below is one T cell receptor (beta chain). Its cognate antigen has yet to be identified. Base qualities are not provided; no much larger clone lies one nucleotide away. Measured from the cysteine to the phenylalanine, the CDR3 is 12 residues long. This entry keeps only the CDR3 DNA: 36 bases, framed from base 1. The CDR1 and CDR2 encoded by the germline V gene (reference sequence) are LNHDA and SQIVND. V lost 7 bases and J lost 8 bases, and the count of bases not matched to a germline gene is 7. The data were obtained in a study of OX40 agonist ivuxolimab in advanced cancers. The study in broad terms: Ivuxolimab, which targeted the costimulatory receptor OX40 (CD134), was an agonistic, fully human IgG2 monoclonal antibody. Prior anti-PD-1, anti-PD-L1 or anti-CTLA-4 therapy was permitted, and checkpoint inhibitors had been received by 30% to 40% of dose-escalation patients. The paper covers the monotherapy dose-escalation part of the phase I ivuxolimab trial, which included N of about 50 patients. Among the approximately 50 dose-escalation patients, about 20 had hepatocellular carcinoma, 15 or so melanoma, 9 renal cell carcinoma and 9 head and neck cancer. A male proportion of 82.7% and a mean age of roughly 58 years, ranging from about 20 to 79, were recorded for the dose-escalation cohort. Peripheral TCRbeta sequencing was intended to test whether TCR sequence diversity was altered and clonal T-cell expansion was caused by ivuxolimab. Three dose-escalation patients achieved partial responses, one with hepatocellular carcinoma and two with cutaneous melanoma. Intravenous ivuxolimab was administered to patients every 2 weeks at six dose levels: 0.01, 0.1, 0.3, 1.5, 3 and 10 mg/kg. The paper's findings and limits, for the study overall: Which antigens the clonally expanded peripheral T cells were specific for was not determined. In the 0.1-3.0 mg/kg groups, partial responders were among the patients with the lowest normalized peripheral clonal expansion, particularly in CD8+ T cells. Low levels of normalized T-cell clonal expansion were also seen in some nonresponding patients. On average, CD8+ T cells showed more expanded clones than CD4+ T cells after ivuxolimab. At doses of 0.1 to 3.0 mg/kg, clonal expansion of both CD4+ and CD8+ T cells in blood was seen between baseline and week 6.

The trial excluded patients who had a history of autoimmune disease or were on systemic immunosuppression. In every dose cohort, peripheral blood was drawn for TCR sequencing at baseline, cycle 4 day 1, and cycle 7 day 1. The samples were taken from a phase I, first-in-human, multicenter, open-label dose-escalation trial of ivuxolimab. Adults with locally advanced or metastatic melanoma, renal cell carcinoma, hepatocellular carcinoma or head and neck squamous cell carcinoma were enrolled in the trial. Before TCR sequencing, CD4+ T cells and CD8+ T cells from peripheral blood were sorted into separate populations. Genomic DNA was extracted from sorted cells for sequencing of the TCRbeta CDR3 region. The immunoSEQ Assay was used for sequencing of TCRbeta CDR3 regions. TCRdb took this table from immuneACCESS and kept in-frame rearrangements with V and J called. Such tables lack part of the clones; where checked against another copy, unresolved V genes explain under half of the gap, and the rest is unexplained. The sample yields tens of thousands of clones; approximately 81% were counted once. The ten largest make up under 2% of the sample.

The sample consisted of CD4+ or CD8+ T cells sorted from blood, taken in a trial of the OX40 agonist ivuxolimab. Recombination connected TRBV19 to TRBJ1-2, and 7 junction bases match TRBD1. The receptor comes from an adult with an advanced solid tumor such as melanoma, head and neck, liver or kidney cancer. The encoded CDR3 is CASTKTGEGYTF. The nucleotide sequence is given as TGTGCCAGTACTAAAACAGGGGAGGGCTACACCTTC.